This is a list of T cell receptor beta chains from one sample in a study of blood T cell repertoires in COVID-19. Data came from immunoSEQ multiplex PCR; TCRdb stores just in-frame clones and leaves some out. Of roughly 190,000 clones listed, roughly four fifths are singletons. The sequenced material came from peripheral blood. These receptors were obtained from a human donor with acute or convalescent COVID-19. The donor label of this sample is uncertain. Each CDR3 is given with its conserved first and last residue. Fields, in order: clone size, CDR3 length, D gene, V gene, J gene, CDR3 protein, CDR3 DNA. The D gene is left open where the match is weak. Clone size appears in some rows only: once, few, many, or a class for an expanded clone.

clone size: NA
CDR3 length: 15
D gene: NA
V gene: TRBV6-6
J gene: TRBJ1-6
CDR3 protein: CASRQGPIKNSPLHF
CDR3 DNA: TGTGCCAGCAGACAGGGACCTATAAAGAATTCACCCCTCCACTTT

clone size: NA
CDR3 length: 12
D gene: NA
V gene: TRBV11-2
J gene: TRBJ1-6
CDR3 protein: CASSLDSSPLHF
CDR3 DNA: TGTGCCAGCAGCTTAGATAGCTCACCCCTCCACTTT

clone size: NA
CDR3 length: 14
D gene: TRBD2
V gene: TRBV11-2
J gene: TRBJ2-1
CDR3 protein: CASSSMGLVNEQFF
CDR3 DNA: TGTGCCAGCAGCTCCATGGGACTAGTCAATGAGCAGTTCTTC

clone size: NA
CDR3 length: 15
D gene: NA
V gene: TRBV30
J gene: TRBJ2-1
CDR3 protein: CAWSVGGTSYNEQFF
CDR3 DNA: TGTGCCTGGAGTGTAGGCGGGACCTCCTACAATGAGCAGTTCTTC

clone size: NA
CDR3 length: 16
D gene: TRBD2
V gene: TRBV5-1
J gene: TRBJ2-5
CDR3 protein: CASSLVPGGAQETQYF
CDR3 DNA: TGCGCCAGCAGCTTGGTACCGGGAGGTGCCCAAGAGACCCAGTACTTC

clone size: NA
CDR3 length: 12
D gene: TRBD1
V gene: TRBV12-3/TRBV12-4
J gene: TRBJ2-3
CDR3 protein: CASGDRGDTQYF
CDR3 DNA: TGTGCCAGCGGGGACAGGGGGGATACGCAGTATTTT

clone size: NA
CDR3 length: 14
D gene: NA
V gene: TRBV5-4
J gene: TRBJ1-2
CDR3 protein: CASSLVGGPYGYTF
CDR3 DNA: TGTGCCAGCAGCTTGGTTGGGGGCCCCTATGGCTACACCTTC

clone size: NA
CDR3 length: 15
D gene: TRBD1
V gene: TRBV28
J gene: TRBJ1-1
CDR3 protein: CASSLISTGGTEAFF
CDR3 DNA: TGTGCCAGCAGTTTGATCTCAACAGGGGGCACTGAAGCTTTCTTT

clone size: few
CDR3 length: 14
D gene: NA
V gene: TRBV29-1
J gene: TRBJ2-7
CDR3 protein: CSVASPGLSYEQYF
CDR3 DNA: TGCAGCGTCGCCTCCCCGGGACTTAGCTACGAGCAGTACTTC

clone size: NA
CDR3 length: 14
D gene: NA
V gene: TRBV6-4
J gene: TRBJ2-3
CDR3 protein: CASSVAGGTDTQYF
CDR3 DNA: TGTGCCAGCAGTGTCGCAGGGGGCACAGATACGCAGTATTTT

clone size: NA
CDR3 length: 14
D gene: NA
V gene: TRBV7-9
J gene: TRBJ2-3
CDR3 protein: CASSLALMDSPQYF
CDR3 DNA: TGTGCCAGCAGCTTAGCGCTAATGGACAGTCCGCAGTATTTT

clone size: once
CDR3 length: 15
D gene: TRBD2
V gene: TRBV5-1
J gene: TRBJ2-1
CDR3 protein: CASSILAGPENEQFF
CDR3 DNA: TGCGCCAGCAGCATCTTAGCGGGACCCGAGAATGAGCAGTTCTTC

clone size: NA
CDR3 length: 13
D gene: NA
V gene: TRBV19
J gene: TRBJ2-5
CDR3 protein: CASSSGPKETQYF
CDR3 DNA: TGTGCCAGTAGTAGCGGGCCCAAAGAGACCCAGTACTTC

clone size: once
CDR3 length: 14
D gene: TRBD2
V gene: TRBV30
J gene: TRBJ2-7
CDR3 protein: CAWSVVGGSYEQYF
CDR3 DNA: TGTGCCTGGAGTGTGGTCGGGGGGTCCTACGAGCAGTACTTC

clone size: NA
CDR3 length: 15
D gene: NA
V gene: TRBV19
J gene: TRBJ2-3
CDR3 protein: CASSRQRMSTDTQYF
CDR3 DNA: TGTGCCAGTAGTCGACAGAGGATGAGCACAGATACGCAGTATTTT

clone size: NA
CDR3 length: 17
D gene: NA
V gene: TRBV6-8
J gene: TRBJ1-2
CDR3 protein: CASAPCTRDNPADGYTF
CDR3 DNA: TGTGCCAGCGCCCCCTGTACCCGGGACAACCCGGCCGATGGCTACACCTTC

clone size: NA
CDR3 length: 12
D gene: NA
V gene: TRBV30
J gene: TRBJ1-2
CDR3 protein: CASLGGPYGYTF
CDR3 DNA: TGTGCCTCACTCGGGGGGCCGTATGGCTACACCTTC

clone size: NA
CDR3 length: 15
D gene: TRBD2
V gene: TRBV9
J gene: TRBJ2-2
CDR3 protein: CASSFRGGNTGELFF
CDR3 DNA: TGTGCCAGCAGCTTCCGGGGGGGGAACACCGGGGAGCTGTTTTTT

clone size: NA
CDR3 length: 17
D gene: TRBD1
V gene: TRBV6-6
J gene: TRBJ2-3
CDR3 protein: CASSPLTSGQRTDTQYF
CDR3 DNA: TGTGCCAGCAGTCCTCTTACCTCGGGACAGCGCACAGATACGCAGTATTTT

clone size: NA
CDR3 length: 12
D gene: TRBD2
V gene: TRBV28
J gene: TRBJ2-1
CDR3 protein: CASSSQRGNPFF
CDR3 DNA: TGTGCCAGCAGTTCGCAGCGGGGGAATCCGTTCTTC

clone size: NA
CDR3 length: 15
D gene: TRBD2
V gene: TRBV5-1
J gene: TRBJ2-5
CDR3 protein: CASSSGGAGQETQYF
CDR3 DNA: TGCGCCAGCTCTAGCGGGGGGGCCGGCCAAGAGACCCAGTACTTC

clone size: NA
CDR3 length: 16
D gene: TRBD2
V gene: TRBV7-8
J gene: TRBJ2-1
CDR3 protein: CASSLVPGLGNNEQFF
CDR3 DNA: TGTGCCAGCAGCTTAGTACCGGGACTAGGAAACAATGAGCAGTTCTTC

clone size: NA
CDR3 length: 17
D gene: NA
V gene: TRBV6-6
J gene: TRBJ1-1
CDR3 protein: CASSPRVDRRSNTEAFF
CDR3 DNA: TGTGCCAGCAGTCCTCGGGTGGACCGGAGGTCGAACACTGAAGCTTTCTTT

clone size: NA
CDR3 length: 15
D gene: TRBD2
V gene: TRBV7-3
J gene: TRBJ2-7
CDR3 protein: CASSFKRGTKYEQYF
CDR3 DNA: TGTGCCAGCAGCTTTAAGAGAGGGACTAAATACGAGCAGTACTTC

clone size: few
CDR3 length: 13
D gene: TRBD1
V gene: TRBV19
J gene: TRBJ2-7
CDR3 protein: CASSRDRELEQYF
CDR3 DNA: TGTGCCAGTAGCCGGGACAGGGAATTGGAGCAGTACTTC

clone size: NA
CDR3 length: 15
D gene: TRBD2
V gene: TRBV5-6
J gene: TRBJ2-7
CDR3 protein: CASSLLAGGLPEQYF
CDR3 DNA: TGTGCCAGCAGCTTACTAGCGGGAGGGCTCCCCGAGCAGTACTTC

clone size: NA
CDR3 length: 16
D gene: TRBD1
V gene: TRBV18
J gene: TRBJ2-5
CDR3 protein: CASSPRTGLYQETQYF
CDR3 DNA: TGTGCCAGCTCACCACGGACAGGGCTGTATCAAGAGACCCAGTACTTC